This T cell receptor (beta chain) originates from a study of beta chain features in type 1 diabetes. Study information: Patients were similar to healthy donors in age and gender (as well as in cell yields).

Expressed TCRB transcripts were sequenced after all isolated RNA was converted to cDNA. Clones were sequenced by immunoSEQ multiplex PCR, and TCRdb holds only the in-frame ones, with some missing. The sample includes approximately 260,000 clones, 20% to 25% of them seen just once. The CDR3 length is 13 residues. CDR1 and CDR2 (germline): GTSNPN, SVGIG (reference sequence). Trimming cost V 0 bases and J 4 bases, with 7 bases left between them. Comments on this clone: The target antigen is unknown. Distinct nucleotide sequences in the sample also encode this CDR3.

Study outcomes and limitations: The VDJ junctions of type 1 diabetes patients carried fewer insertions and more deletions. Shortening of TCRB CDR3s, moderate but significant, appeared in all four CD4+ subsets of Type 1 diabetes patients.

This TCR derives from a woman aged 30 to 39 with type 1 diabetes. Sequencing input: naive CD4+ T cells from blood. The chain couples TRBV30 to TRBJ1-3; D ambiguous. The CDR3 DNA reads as TGTGCCTGGAGTGTTACGGTGGGAAACACCATATATTTT. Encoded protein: CAWSVTVGNTIYF.